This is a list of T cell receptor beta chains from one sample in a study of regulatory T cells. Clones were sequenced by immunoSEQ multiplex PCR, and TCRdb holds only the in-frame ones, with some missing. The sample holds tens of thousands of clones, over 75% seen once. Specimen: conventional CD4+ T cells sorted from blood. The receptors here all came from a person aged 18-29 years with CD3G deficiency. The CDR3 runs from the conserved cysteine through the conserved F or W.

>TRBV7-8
CASSLMRGGSNEQFF
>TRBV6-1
CASSDPSGGIDTQYF
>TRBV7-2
CASSLGGGSPYEQYF
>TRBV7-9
CASSLAESGNTIYF
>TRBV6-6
CASTKEGYGYTF
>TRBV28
CASSFDRGRLYNEQFF
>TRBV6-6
CASTRQGRTETQYF
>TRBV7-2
CASSLAGQGGETQYF
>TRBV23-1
CASSQSPSTGEYYTDTQYF
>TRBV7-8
CASSTRPTSGYNEQFF
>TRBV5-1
CASSLWGQGNYGYTF
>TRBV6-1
CASSGGRAYEQYF
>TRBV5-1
CASSSTGYNEQFF
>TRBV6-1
CASRPGQTNTGELFF
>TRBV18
CASSPRNTGELFF
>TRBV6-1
CASSRPRAGLGELFF
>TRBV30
CAWSGRGRDTQYF
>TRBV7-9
CASSYSGGGGTGELFF
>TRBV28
CASSSQPGLAGGFSYNEQFF
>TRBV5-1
CASSLGTGGNEQYF
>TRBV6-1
CASSELGWNTEAFF
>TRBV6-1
CASKLDGPGVDTQYF
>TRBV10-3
CAISAGYEQYF
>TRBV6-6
CASRQGAGEQFF
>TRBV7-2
CASSLGPNYEQYF
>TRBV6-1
CASSGRGVGAKNIQYF
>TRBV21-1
CASSNDHSYEQYF
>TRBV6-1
CASSEARLAGATSYEQYF
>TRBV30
CAWSVGGIHEQYF
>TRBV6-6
CASRVGGNYGYTF
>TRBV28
CASRGTGGWNTEAFF
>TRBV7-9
CASSFTSPADTQYF
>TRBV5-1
CASCREVYSYEQYF
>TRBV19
CASSEGHYSNQPQHF
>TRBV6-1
CASSEAFYEQYF
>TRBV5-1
CASSGGSGTSYEQYF
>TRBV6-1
CASNDGSYNEQFF
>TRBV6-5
CASKKDRGSYEQYF
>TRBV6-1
CASSFSNSGHIQYF
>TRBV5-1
CASSYPGLAQNEQFF
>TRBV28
CASSPGGARAEAFF
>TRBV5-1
CASSRDGRYEQYF
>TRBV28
CASSSTETQYF
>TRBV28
CASSSSWGGRVYEQYF
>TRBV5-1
CASSTDGQKGDTQYF
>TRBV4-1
CASSQDLRGLRSEQYF
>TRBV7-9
CASSLTGGTNEKLFF
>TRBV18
CASSPESSYEQYF
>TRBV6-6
CASSGQGRTNTGELFF
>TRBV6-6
CASSPGGANTEAFF
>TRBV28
CASSSGGGGYYEQYF
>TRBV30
CAWSDGTGPDTEAFF
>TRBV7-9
CASSRRLTSGQETQYF
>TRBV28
CASRSAGTGEKLFF
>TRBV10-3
CAISRDRLLGEQYF
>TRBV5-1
CASSLSSGGLNEQFF
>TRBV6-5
CASSRSGGRNSPLHF
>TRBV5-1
CASSPGTGAEQYF
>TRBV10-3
CATRSGPYNEQFF